The 23 T cell receptor beta chains below were found in one sample sequenced in a study of CD4 T cell repertoires in COVID-19. TCRdb's copy holds only in-frame clones and misses some; the assay was immunoSEQ multiplex PCR. The profile shows approximately 75,000 clones, 83% of them singletons. Material: CD4+ T cells from peripheral blood, obtained after recovery from COVID-19. All receptors derive from a human donor who had COVID-19.

This clone was recorded a few times. V usage is TRBV18 and J usage is TRBJ1-1; no reliable D call. This CDR3 is built from 14 residues. CDR1 and CDR2 (germline): KGHSH, LQKENI. Trimming pared 3 bases from V and 6 bases from J, leaving 14 bases between. The CDR3 sequence is CASSPTLGSSEAFF. The CDR3 DNA reads TGTGCCAGCTCACCTACGCTAGGGTCGTCTGAAGCTTTCTTT.

The table lists this clone with a count of one. The CDR3 DNA sequence: TGTGCCAGTAGTATAGCCCCAGGAAGTGGCGAGCAGTACTTC. Protein product: CASSIAPGSGEQYF. The V gene is TRBV19, the J gene TRBJ2-7; no firm D call. Trimming left V 1 base short and J 6 bases short, with 13 bases between. CDR1 and CDR2 (germline): LNHDA, SQIVND (reference sequence). There are 14 residues in the CDR3.

This chain connects TRBV7-9 to TRBJ1-5; D possibly corresponds to TRBD1 (5 bases). The CDR3 contains 14 residues. The germline V and J ends were trimmed by 5 bases and 5 bases, with 13 bases remaining between them. Looked up from germline, CDR1 is SEHNR and CDR2 is FQNEAQ (reference sequence). The CDR3 coding sequence is TGTGCCAGCAGCCCGGGGACCGGTGATCAGCCCCAGCATTTT. It specifies CASSPGTGDQPQHF.

The chain recombines TRBV12-5 with TRBJ2-5, with TRBD2 matching 8 bases. J lost 2 bases, V lost 4 bases, and 9 bases had no gene match. In germline, CDR1 is LGHNT, CDR2 FRNRAP. The CDR3 has 16 amino acids. Here the CDR3 reads CASGSTSGGAQETQYF. In nucleotides, the CDR3 is TGTGCTAGTGGTTCAACATCCGGGGGGGCACAAGAGACCCAGTACTTC.

V usage is TRBV7-3 and J usage is TRBJ1-6; no clear D. The CDR3 sequence is 14 residues long. Trimming took off 5 bases at V and 7 bases at J, with 12 bases between the two ends. CDR1 is SGHTA, CDR2 FQGTGA, per germline. The CDR3 loop reads CASSLSSGNSPLHF. The CDR3 coding sequence is TGTGCCAGCAGCCTGAGCAGTGGAAATTCACCCCTCCACTTT.

The rearrangement links TRBV6-5 to TRBJ2-7; 12 nucleotides match TRBD2. The germline V gene has CDR1 MNHEY and CDR2 SVGAGI. Germline trimming cut 7 bases from V and 3 bases from J; bases unmatched to any gene: 4. This CDR3 is built from 14 residues. The CDR3 loop reads CASTRTSGIYEQYF. The CDR3 DNA sequence: TGTGCCAGCACCCGGACTAGCGGGATCTACGAGCAGTACTTC.

V is TRBV4-1 and J is TRBJ1-2; 8 nucleotides line up with TRBD1. Unmatched junction bases numbered 9, after V lost 3 bases and J lost 6 bases. The CDR3 loop spans 15 amino acids. Germline V gives CDR1 MGHRA, CDR2 YSYEKL. The CDR3 region is CASSHGTGQRDGYTF. The CDR3 region has the DNA TGCGCCAGCAGCCACGGGACAGGCCAGAGGGATGGCTACACCTTC.

The CDR3 nucleotides are TGTGCCAGCAGCCAAGCATCTGGAAACACCATATATTTT. It codes for CASSQASGNTIYF. The V call is TRBV3-1 (or the pseudogene TRBV3-2), the J call TRBJ1-3; D gene unclear. This CDR3 has 13 amino acids. CDR1 is LGHDT and CDR2 is YNNKEL in the germline V gene (reference sequence). V lost 1 base and J lost 1, with 2 bases in between.

In this sample, this clone turned up once. The rearrangement joins TRBV19 to TRBJ2-7; either TRBD1 or TRBD2 may supply D (6 bases each). This CDR3 spans 15 amino acids. Trimming removed 7 bases at V and 5 bases at J, with 21 bases between. Germline V lookup: CDR1 LNHDA, CDR2 SQIVND (reference sequence). The CDR3 DNA follows: TGTGCCAGTAACCCTGGGGACTCCAGGGGCCACGAGCAGTACTTC. As protein: CASNPGDSRGHEQYF.

The chain has TRBV2 and TRBJ2-5; D gene uncertain. CDR1 SNHLY and CDR2 FYNNEI come from the germline V gene. Deletions cut 3 bases from V and 1 base from J, with 9 bases between. The CDR3 runs 14 residues. The DNA of the CDR3 is TGTGCCAGCAGTGATCAGGCCTCCCAAGAGACCCAGTACTTC. Translation gives CASSDQASQETQYF.

This chain connects TRBV3-1 (or the pseudogene TRBV3-2) to TRBJ1-1; D might be TRBD1 (5 bases). The CDR3 runs to 13 residues. V was trimmed by 4 bases and J by 6 bases, leaving 12 bases between them. The germline V gene has CDR1 LGHDT and CDR2 YNNKEL (reference sequence). Written as DNA, the CDR3 is TGTGCCAGCAGCCCCGGGACGGGCTCTGAAGCTTTCTTT. This sequence encodes CASSPGTGSEAFF.

V gene TRBV7-9 combines with J gene TRBJ1-1; D is possibly TRBD1 (5 bases). Germline V gene sequence: CDR1 SEHNR, CDR2 FQNEAQ (reference sequence). The CDR3 spans 13 residues. Trimming removed 5 bases from V and 4 bases from J, with 11 bases in between. The CDR3 DNA follows: TGTGCCAGCAGCATTCAGGGTTTCACTGAAGCTTTCTTT. Translation gives CASSIQGFTEAFF.

The genes are TRBV6-4 and TRBJ1-1, with D uncertain. V shed 3 bases and J shed 5 bases, with 10 bases lying between them. Germline V CDR1 and CDR2: MRHNA, SNTAGT. The CDR3 covers 13 residues. This chain's CDR3 is CASSEKGGTEAFF. Written as DNA, the CDR3 is TGTGCCAGCAGTGAAAAAGGTGGGACTGAAGCTTTCTTT.

CDR3 in amino acids: CASSTRDNNSPLHF. As DNA, the CDR3 is TGTGCCAGCAGTACCCGGGACAATAATTCACCCCTCCACTTT. The chain carries TRBV27 and TRBJ1-6; maybe TRBD1 (6 bases). V was cut by 5 bases and J by 5 bases, with 10 bases left in between. CDR3 length: 14 residues. Germline loops: CDR1 MNHEY, CDR2 SMNVEV (reference sequence).

In this sample, this clone turned up a few times. The chain links TRBV5-1 to TRBJ2-1; D may be TRBD1 or TRBD2 (5 bases each). V was trimmed by 0 bases and J by 4 bases, leaving 14 bases between them. CDR3 length equals 16 residues. CDR1 and CDR2 from the germline V gene are SGHRS and YFSETQ. CDR3 bases: TGCGCCAGCAGCTTGGTCGGGGCGGCCGATTACAATGAGCAGTTCTTC. Its translation: CASSLVGAADYNEQFF.

The chain recombines TRBV7-2 with TRBJ1-2; D unclear. V was cut by 1 base and J by 8 bases, with 8 bases left in between. Germline CDR1 reads SGHTA; CDR2 reads FQGNSA. The CDR3 runs 12 residues. The CDR3 region is CASSLGNIGYTF. The CDR3 coding sequence is TGTGCCAGCAGCTTAGGGAACATCGGCTACACCTTC.

The chain employs TRBV7-6 and TRBJ2-3; 8 bases map to TRBD1. The CDR3 covers 15 residues. Trimming cost V 4 bases and J 6 bases; bases outside gene matches: 9. The V gene's germline CDR1 is SGHVS and CDR2 FNYEAQ. The chain's CDR3 is CASSSQDRVSDTQYF. Written as DNA, the CDR3 is TGTGCCAGCAGCTCCCAGGACAGGGTTTCGGATACGCAGTATTTT.

The chain is built from TRBV12-3 or TRBV12-4 and TRBJ1-6; no clear D. This CDR3 spans 12 amino acids. Trimming left V 3 bases short and J 7 bases short, with 4 bases between. DNA for the CDR3: TGTGCCAGCAGTTTCCGGAATTCACCCCTCCACTTT. Translated, it gives CASSFRNSPLHF.

The chain couples TRBV7-7 to TRBJ1-5, with D possibly being TRBD1 (5 bases). The ends were cut back, 1 base at V and 4 bases at J, with 5 bases in the middle. Germline V gene lookup returns CDR1 SSHAT and CDR2 FNYEAQ (reference sequence). The CDR3 length is 13 residues. CDR3 residues: CASSLGQNQPQHF. DNA of the CDR3: TGTGCCAGCAGCTTAGGACAGAATCAGCCCCAGCATTTT.

The chain has TRBV5-4 and TRBJ1-2, with 8 bases matching TRBD1. The length of the CDR3 is 16 residues. With 2 bases clipped from V and 4 bases from J, the junction kept 10 bases outside the gene matches. CDR1 is SGHNT and CDR2 is YYREEE in the germline V gene (reference sequence). As DNA, the CDR3 is TGTGCCAGCAGCTTAGCGCCAGGGGGCGGGAGCTATGGCTACACCTTC. It encodes CASSLAPGGGSYGYTF.

The chain combines TRBV19 with TRBJ1-2, with D perhaps matching TRBD1 (5 bases). CDR3 length: 16 residues. Germline loops: CDR1 LNHDA, CDR2 SQIVND (reference sequence). V gave up 4 bases and J gave up 6 bases, with 21 bases separating them. CDR3 nucleotides: TGTGCCAGTAGTAGTTCAGGGTCCGTCGCCCCCAATGGCTACACCTTC. This gives the protein CASSSSGSVAPNGYTF.

In this sample, this clone turned up once. V gene TRBV7-9 combines with J gene TRBJ2-7; TRBD1 agrees at 8 bases. V lost 0 bases, J lost 2 bases, and 3 bases stayed unmatched. The CDR3 consists of 15 residues. The germline V gene encodes CDR1 SEHNR and CDR2 FQNEAQ (reference sequence). CDR3 amino acids: CASSLAGTGAYEQYF. The CDR3 DNA reads as TGTGCCAGCAGCTTAGCCGGGACAGGTGCCTACGAGCAGTACTTC.

This clone has just a few counts. This chain joins TRBV10-3 and TRBJ2-7, with 8 bases matching TRBD1. Germline CDR1 ENHRY, CDR2 SYGVKD. V lost 6 bases to trimming and J lost 3 bases; unmatched junction nucleotides: 10. The CDR3 is 15 residues long. CDR3 nucleotides: TGTGCCATCAGCGAATCGGACAGGGCACTCTACGAGCAGTACTTC. Protein: CAISESDRALYEQYF.